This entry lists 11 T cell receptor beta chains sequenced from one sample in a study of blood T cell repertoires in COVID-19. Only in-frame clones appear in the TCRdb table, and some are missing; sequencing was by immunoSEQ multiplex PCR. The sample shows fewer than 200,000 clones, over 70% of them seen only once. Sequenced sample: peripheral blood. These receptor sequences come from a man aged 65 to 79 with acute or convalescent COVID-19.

Here the CDR3 DNA reads TGTGCCAGCAGTGAATACAGGGCAGGACCCCTCCACTTT. Translation gives CASSEYRAGPLHF. The chain combines TRBV2 with TRBJ1-6; tentatively, D is TRBD1 (6 bases). The CDR3 is 13 residues long. Trimming pared 2 bases from V and 12 bases from J, leaving 11 bases between. Germline CDR1 is SNHLY and CDR2 is FYNNEI.

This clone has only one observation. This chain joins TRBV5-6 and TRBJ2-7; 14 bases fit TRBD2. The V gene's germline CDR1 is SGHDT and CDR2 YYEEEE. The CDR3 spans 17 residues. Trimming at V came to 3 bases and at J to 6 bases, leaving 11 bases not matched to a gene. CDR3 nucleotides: TGTGCCAGCAGCTGGGGACTAGCGGGAGCATCCGAGGGCGAGCAGTACTTC. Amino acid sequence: CASSWGLAGASEGEQYF.

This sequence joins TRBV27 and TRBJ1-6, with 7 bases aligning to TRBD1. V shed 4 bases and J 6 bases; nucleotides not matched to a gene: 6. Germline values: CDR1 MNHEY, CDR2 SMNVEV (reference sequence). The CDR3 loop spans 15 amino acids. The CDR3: CASSYKDRFNSPLHF. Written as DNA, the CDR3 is TGTGCCAGCAGTTACAAGGACAGGTTTAATTCACCCCTCCACTTT.

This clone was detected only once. This CDR3 is CASGLGGQDYEQYF. In nucleotides, the CDR3 is TGTGCTAGTGGTTTGGGGGGACAGGACTACGAGCAGTACTTC. This rearrangement joins TRBV12-5 to TRBJ2-7, with TRBD1 identical over 8 bases. Trimming took 1 base from V and 3 from J; bases not matched to a gene: 2. The germline V gene encodes CDR1 LGHNT and CDR2 FRNRAP. The CDR3 extends over 14 amino acids.

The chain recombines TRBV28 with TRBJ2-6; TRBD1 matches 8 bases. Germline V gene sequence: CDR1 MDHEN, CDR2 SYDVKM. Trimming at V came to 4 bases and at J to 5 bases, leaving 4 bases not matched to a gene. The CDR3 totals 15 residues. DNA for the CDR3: TGTGCCAGCAGTTCGACAGGGGTCCGGGCCAACGTCCTGACTTTC. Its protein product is CASSSTGVRANVLTF.

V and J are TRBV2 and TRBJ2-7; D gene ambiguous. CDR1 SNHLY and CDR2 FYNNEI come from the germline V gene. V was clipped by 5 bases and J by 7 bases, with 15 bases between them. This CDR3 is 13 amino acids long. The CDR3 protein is CASSNNELEEQYF. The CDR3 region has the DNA TGTGCCAGCAGTAACAACGAGCTAGAGGAGCAGTACTTC. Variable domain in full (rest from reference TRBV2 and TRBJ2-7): EPEVTQTPSHQVTQMGQEVILRCVPISNHLYFYWYRQILGQKVEFLVSFYNNEISEKSEIFDDQFSVERPDGSNFTLKIRSTKLEDSAMYFCASSNNELEEQYFGPGTRLTVT.

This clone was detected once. CDR3 in DNA: TGTGCCAGCAGTGAAATCAGGGGCGCGAGTGGCTACACCTTC. This sequence encodes CASSEIRGASGYTF. The chain carries TRBV6-1 and TRBJ1-2, with a possible D match to TRBD1 (6 bases). Germline V lookup: CDR1 MNHNS, CDR2 SASEGT. V lost 2 bases and J lost 7, with 14 bases in between. The CDR3 covers 14 residues.

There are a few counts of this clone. CDR3 amino acids: CAISDGQGAGNTIYF. In DNA, the CDR3 is TGTGCCATCAGTGACGGACAGGGGGCTGGAAACACCATATATTTT. This rearrangement joins TRBV10-3 to TRBJ1-3; 10 nucleotides agree with TRBD1. V shed 3 bases, J shed 2 bases, and the junction held 1 base outside the gene matches. Germline-derived CDR1 and CDR2 are ENHRY and SYGVKD. The CDR3 consists of 15 residues.

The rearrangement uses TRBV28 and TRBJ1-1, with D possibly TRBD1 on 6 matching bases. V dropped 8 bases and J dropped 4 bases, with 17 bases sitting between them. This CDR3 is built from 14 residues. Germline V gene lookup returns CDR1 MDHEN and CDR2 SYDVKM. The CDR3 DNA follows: TGTGCCAGCTATGGGACACGAGATTTCACTGAAGCTTTCTTT. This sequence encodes CASYGTRDFTEAFF.

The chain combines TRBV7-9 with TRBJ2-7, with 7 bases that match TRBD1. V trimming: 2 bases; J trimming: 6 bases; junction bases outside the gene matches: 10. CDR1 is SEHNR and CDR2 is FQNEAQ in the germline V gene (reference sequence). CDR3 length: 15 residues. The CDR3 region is CASSLKPGTVLEQYF. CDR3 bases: TGTGCCAGCAGCTTAAAACCCGGGACAGTTCTCGAGCAGTACTTC.

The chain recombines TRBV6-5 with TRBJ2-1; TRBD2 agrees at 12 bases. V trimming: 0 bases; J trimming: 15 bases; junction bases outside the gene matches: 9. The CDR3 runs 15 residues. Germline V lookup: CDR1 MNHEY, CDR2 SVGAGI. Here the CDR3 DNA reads TGTGCCAGCAGTTACTCTGGCCCTAGCGGGGGGGTGCGGTTCTTC. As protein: CASSYSGPSGGVRFF.